The next 25 T cell receptor beta chains were all read from a single sample in a study of CD8+CD57+ T cells in acquired aplastic anemia. Individuals selected for sequencing had exhibited CD8+CD57+ cell expansion on flow cytometry. The study profiled TCR beta VDJ and CDR3 using genomic DNA as template. One entry per CDR3 protein, called by TCRdb with MiXCR from the reads. The data hold about 290,000 distinct CDR3 sequences, with approximately 58% observed a single time. The sample comprised sorted CD4+, CD8+, or CD8+CD57+ T cells (not recorded which) from PBMCs. The receptors here all came from a human donor with aplastic anemia.

The rearrangement joins TRBV5-4 to TRBJ2-3; 12 bases match TRBD2. V trimming: 0 bases; J trimming: 4 bases; junction bases outside the gene matches: 3. The germline V gene has CDR1 SGHNT and CDR2 YYREEE (reference sequence). The CDR3 extends over 16 amino acids. CDR3 nucleotide sequence: TGTGCCAGCAGCTTGGGGCTAGCGGGAGGGCCAGATACGCAGTATTTT. This encodes CASSLGLAGGPDTQYF.

The V and J genes are TRBV2 and TRBJ2-7; D is ambiguous. This CDR3 spans 14 amino acids. CDR1 is SNHLY, CDR2 FYNNEI, per germline. V lost 6 bases, J lost 2 bases, and 14 bases lay in between. The CDR3 nucleotides read TGTGCCAGCAGGGAGCAACCGATCCCCTACGAGCAGTACTTC. Encoded protein: CASREQPIPYEQYF.

This clonotype appeared once. The chain joins TRBV24-1 to TRBJ2-2; TRBD1 is a possible D gene (7 bases). This CDR3 is built from 18 residues. Germline V CDR1 and CDR2: KGHDR, SFDVKD. Trimming took off 4 bases at V and 0 bases at J, with 17 bases between the two ends. The CDR3 DNA reads TGTGCCACCAGTGACCCCACCGCGGGACAGTCGAACACCGGGGAGCTGTTTTTT. Its protein product is CATSDPTAGQSNTGELFF.

DNA for the CDR3: TGCGCCAGCAGTGATCTATCGGGACTAGCGGGGGGCCATAATGAGCAGTTCTTC. It encodes CASSDLSGLAGGHNEQFF. The rearrangement joins TRBV10-1 to TRBJ2-1, with 15 nucleotides matching TRBD2. The V gene end was trimmed by 3 bases and the J gene end by 7 bases; junction bases not matched to a gene: 10. This CDR3 contains 18 residues. Germline CDR1 reads WNHNN; CDR2 reads SYGVQD (reference sequence).

This clonotype was counted only a few times. The J gene is TRBJ2-1, the V gene TRBV24-1; possible D gene TRBD1, 5 bases. The CDR3 has 14 residues. Trimming removed 1 base at V and 9 bases at J, with 12 bases between. Per the germline V gene, CDR1 is KGHDR and CDR2 is SFDVKD. CDR3 DNA sequence: TGTGCCACCAGTGATTTTGACCAAAGGGGTGAGCAGTTCTTC. It specifies CATSDFDQRGEQFF.

This clonotype has just one count. This chain joins TRBV5-1 and TRBJ1-2, with 8 nucleotides matching TRBD1. CDR1 and CDR2 from the germline V gene are SGHRS and YFSETQ. Losses at the gene ends were 3 bases for V and 8 bases for J; bases not matched to a gene: 12. The CDR3 length is 15 residues. The CDR3 sequence: CASSSGTQGVSGYTF. The CDR3 DNA follows: TGCGCCAGCAGCTCCGGGACACAGGGGGTATCGGGCTACACCTTC. The full variable domain, in which reference TRBV5-1 and TRBJ1-2 provide the parts outside the CDR3, is KAGVTQTPRYLIKTRGQQVTLSCSPISGHRSVSWYQQTPGQGLQFLFEYFSETQRNKGNFPGRFSGRQFSNSRSEMNVSTLELGDSALYLCASSSGTQGVSGYTFGSGTRLTVV.

This clonotype was observed a few times. The rearrangement uses TRBV6-1 and TRBJ2-7, with D uncertain. There are 12 residues in the CDR3. Germline CDR1 is MNHNS and CDR2 is SASEGT. Trimming cost V 4 bases and J 5 bases, with 9 bases left between them. This CDR3 reads CASSVVGNEQYF. CDR3 DNA sequence: TGTGCCAGCAGTGTTGTAGGGAACGAGCAGTACTTC.

The chain uses TRBV20-1 and TRBJ2-1; D ambiguous. This CDR3 has 14 residues. Germline CDR1 is DFQATT and CDR2 is SNEGSKA (reference sequence). V was cut by 4 bases and J by 0 bases, with 10 bases left in between. The CDR3: CSATTEFSYNEQFF. CDR3 sequence (DNA): TGCAGTGCTACCACCGAGTTCTCCTACAATGAGCAGTTCTTC.

V gene TRBV2 combines with J gene TRBJ2-1; 7 nucleotides agree with TRBD1. CDR3 length: 14 residues. Trimming at V came to 3 bases and at J to 9 bases, leaving 8 bases not matched to a gene. Germline-derived CDR1 and CDR2 are SNHLY and FYNNEI. The CDR3 spells CASSDDRVYSEQFF. In nucleotides, the CDR3 is TGTGCCAGCAGTGACGACAGGGTGTATAGTGAGCAGTTCTTC.

The chain carries TRBV7-9 and TRBJ1-1, with 8 bases that match TRBD1. V lost 5 bases, J lost 9 bases, and 5 bases stayed unmatched. The CDR3 runs to 12 residues. Germline V gene lookup returns CDR1 SEHNR and CDR2 FQNEAQ (reference sequence). The CDR3 DNA follows: TGTGCCAGCAGCGATGACAGGGGCCAAGCTTTCTTT. It translates to CASSDDRGQAFF.

The sample holds many counts of this clonotype. The chain uses TRBV19 and TRBJ1-1, with 11 positions matching TRBD1. Germline trimming cut 8 bases from V and 1 base from J; bases unmatched to any gene: 6. The V gene's germline CDR1 is LNHDA and CDR2 SQIVND (reference sequence). The length of the CDR3 is 15 residues. CDR3 sequence: CASEDRGLRNTEAFF. The CDR3 DNA follows: TGTGCCAGTGAGGACAGGGGGCTGAGGAACACTGAAGCTTTCTTT.

The chain has TRBV9 and TRBJ2-7; no clear D. Trimming took off 5 bases at V and 3 bases at J, with 15 bases between the two ends. The length of the CDR3 is 14 residues. Germline CDR1 SGDLS, CDR2 YYNGEE. The DNA of the CDR3 is TGTGCCAGCAGTCCACTAAGGACGGGCTACGAGCAGTACTTC. Translated: CASSPLRTGYEQYF.

There are a few counts of this clonotype. This chain joins TRBV19 and TRBJ1-1; tentatively, D is TRBD1 (5 bases). The CDR3 runs 15 residues. The V gene's germline CDR1 is LNHDA and CDR2 SQIVND (reference sequence). V was shortened by 6 bases and J by 3 bases, with 17 bases between the two germline ends. The CDR3 spells CASRDLQGLDTEAFF. CDR3 DNA: TGTGCCAGTAGGGACCTTCAGGGTTTGGACACTGAAGCTTTCTTT.

Remarks on this clonotype: Its ends do not fully match the called genes, so a read error is possible. The J gene is TRBJ2-7, the V gene TRBV5-1; no clear D gene. This CDR3 spans 14 amino acids. Germline V gene lookup returns CDR1 SGHRS and CDR2 YFSETQ. The CDR3 protein is CASSSGTALYEQYF. The CDR3 nucleotides read TGCGCCAGCAGCTCTGGAACAGCCCTATACGAGCAGTACTTT.

The count of this clonotype is one. A junction end diverges from the germline sequence, so it may reflect a read error. This chain joins TRBV7-2 and TRBJ2-7; D is uncertain. The CDR3 sequence is 12 residues long. The V gene's germline CDR1 is SGHTA and CDR2 FQGNSA. As DNA, the CDR3 is TGTGCCGGCAGCGTATTCTCACTCGAGCAGTACTTC. It specifies CAGSVFSLEQYF.

This rearrangement joins TRBV2 to TRBJ2-2; TRBD2 aligns across 9 bases. The CDR3 runs to 15 residues. Germline V lookup: CDR1 SNHLY, CDR2 FYNNEI. J lost 7 bases, V lost 7 bases, and 10 bases had no gene match. CDR3 coding DNA: TGTGCCAGCACCGGGAGGACTAGCGCCGGCGGGGAGCTGTTTTTT. Translated, it gives CASTGRTSAGGELFF.

In its sample, this clonotype was seen many times. The genes are TRBV11-1 and TRBJ2-1; 8 bases fit TRBD2. With 5 bases clipped from V and 7 bases from J, the junction kept 13 bases outside the gene matches. The CDR3 covers 16 residues. CDR1 is SGHAT and CDR2 is FQDESV in the germline V gene (reference sequence). The CDR3 DNA sequence: TGTGCCAGCAGCCCCACCCGGAGCGGGAGAACTAATGAGCAGTTCTTC. Translation: CASSPTRSGRTNEQFF.

The J gene is TRBJ1-2, the V gene TRBV9; TRBD1 agrees at 9 bases. The CDR3 runs to 13 residues. J gave up 7 bases and V 4 bases, and 5 bases lay outside the gene matches. Germline CDR1 is SGDLS and CDR2 is YYNGEE. The CDR3 DNA is TGTGCCAGCAGCCCTGGACAGGGGTCTGGCTACACCTTC. As protein: CASSPGQGSGYTF.

The rearrangement uses TRBV29-1 and TRBJ2-1, with 8 bases identical to TRBD1. The V segment lost 6 bases and the J segment 5 bases; nucleotides outside the gene matches: 12. Germline V gene lookup returns CDR1 SQVTM and CDR2 ANQGSEA. The CDR3 totals 15 residues. For the CDR3, the DNA is TGCAGCGTGCCGGGACAGGCTAACCTAAACAATGAGCAGTTCTTC. This gives the protein CSVPGQANLNNEQFF.

This clonotype was recorded once. One end of the junction does not line up with germline, which may come from a read error. V and J are TRBV15 and TRBJ1-1; tentatively, D is TRBD1 (5 bases). The CDR3 has 16 residues. The germline V gene encodes CDR1 LNHNV and CDR2 YYDKDF (reference sequence). CDR3 coding DNA: TGTGCAACCAGCGGAGATGGGACCTCGGTGAACACTGAAGCTTTCTTT. This gives the protein CATSGDGTSVNTEAFF.

The sample holds many counts of this clonotype. The chain recombines TRBV5-1 with TRBJ2-5; 9 bases match TRBD2. Germline assignment: CDR1 SGHRS and CDR2 YFSETQ. The V and J ends lost 4 bases and 5 bases, in that order; junction bases with no gene match: 3. The CDR3 runs to 13 residues. The CDR3 is CASSGGLAETQYF. The CDR3 DNA sequence: TGCGCCAGCAGCGGGGGACTAGCCGAGACCCAGTACTTC.

This clonotype was detected a few times. The chain carries TRBV2 and TRBJ2-1; unclear D gene. The CDR3 is 13 amino acids. The V and J ends lost 2 bases and 7 bases respectively, with 9 bases between them. Germline V gene sequence: CDR1 SNHLY, CDR2 FYNNEI. CDR3 residues: CASSELPMNEQFF. The CDR3 DNA follows: TGTGCCAGCAGTGAACTTCCCATGAATGAGCAGTTCTTC.

As for this clonotype: Lacking the conserved final phenylalanine or tryptophan, this CDR3 likely reflects a read error. Because the CDR3's place on the DNA is in doubt, the DNA is left out and the CDR3 is given as listed by TCRdb. The chain uses TRBV11-2 and TRBJ2-7; the table names TRBD1, a call not compared with the DNA. Germline lookup yields CDR1 SGHAT and CDR2 FQNNGV. The CDR3 is 10 amino acids long, termini counted. The CDR3 sequence: CASNDSDQAA.

This clonotype was seen ten or more times. The rearrangement uses TRBV25-1 and TRBJ2-4, with D uncertain. Trimming stripped 1 base from V and 7 bases from J, with 2 bases between. This CDR3 comprises 11 residues. The V gene's germline CDR1 is MGHDK and CDR2 SYGVNS. The CDR3 region is CASSESNIQYF. CDR3 DNA sequence: TGTGCCAGCAGTGAATCTAACATTCAGTACTTC. Full variable domain (remainder filled in from reference TRBV25-1 and TRBJ2-4): EADIYQTPRYLVIGTGKKITLECSQTMGHDKMYWYQQDPGMELHLIHYSYGVNSTEKGDLSSESTVSRIRTEHFPLTLESARPSHTSQYLCASSESNIQYFGAGTRLSVL.

V is TRBV9 and J is TRBJ1-1; D uncertain. The length of the CDR3 is 15 residues. Between the trimmed V and J ends, which lost 4 bases and 0 bases, there was a span of 13 bases. Germline lookup yields CDR1 SGDLS and CDR2 YYNGEE. CDR3 sequence (DNA): TGTGCCAGCAGCATCGACCCGGTCCTGAACACTGAAGCTTTCTTT. It is translated as CASSIDPVLNTEAFF.